This paragraph reports one T cell receptor (beta chain). There is no known antigen for this receptor. HCMV-specific IgG was detected in serum with a commercial ELISA kit to determine HCMV serostatus. Ficoll density gradient centrifugation was used to isolate peripheral blood mononuclear cells from blood. The sample originates from a study of T cells expressing NK-cell markers (dated by TCRdb to 2020 to 2022). About the study as a whole: TCR beta-chain repertoires were profiled in sorted CD3+CD56+NKG2C+, CD3+CD56+NKG2C- and CD3+CD56-NKG2C+ T-cell subsets from several donors. Sequencing of the libraries produced 2 x 150 bp reads on Illumina HiSeq 2000/2500, MiSeq or NextSeq. Among the eight sequenced donors, only one was HCMV-seronegative, while the other seven were HCMV-seropositive. The study sequenced eight donors, all healthy volunteers chosen at random: three men and five women. On the study overall, not on this receptor specifically: In more than five donors, the dominant CD3+CD56+NKG2C+ clonotypes ranked among the top 10 CD8+ clonotypes, making up 1.0-7.0% of CD8+ T cells. Whether the expanded NKG2C-expressing T cell clones were specific for HCMV antigens remained unclear. Those dominant clonotypes were again the most abundant among CD3+CD56-NKG2C+ cells in a handful of donors, at about 25-65%.

The CDR3, from cysteine to phenylalanine, totals 16 residues. DNA for this receptor is not on file. CDR1 and CDR2, looked up from the germline V gene (reference sequence), are DFQATT and SNEGSKA. The data were produced on an Illumina HiSeq 2000. TCR beta cDNA libraries were made by 5'RACE template switching that added a universal primer site and unique molecular identifiers. cDNA synthesis was primed from the TCR beta constant segment and was followed by two successive PCR amplification steps. On the authors' methods: Reads were demultiplexed and grouped by UMI with MIGEC, and clonotypes were assembled and quantified with MiTCR. To exclude erroneous sequences, any TCR cDNA sequence not supported by at least two reads was discarded. The tcR package was used for downstream repertoire analysis, and clonotypes were matched across fractions by CDR3 nucleotide sequence plus V segment. Antigen specificity was annotated against VDJdb with VDJmatch, allowing one amino acid substitution in CDR3. The reads underwent TCRdb reprocessing, giving one record for each CDR3 protein sequence and no DNA. Clone size and V and J calls follow TCRdb, not the original study. The sample's own table lists about 460,000 distinct CDR3 sequences. The top ten clonotypes cover approximately 1.5% of the sample.

The receptor was isolated from a woman aged 50 to 60 in good health. Donor details come from another sample of the same person, matched by shared clones. The chain employs TRBV20-1 and TRBJ2-1; with no DNA, the TCRdb D assignment of TRBD2 cannot be verified. Specimen: blood T cells: a sorted CD56 or NKG2C T cell subset, CD4+ or CD8+ T cells, or bulk PBMC T cells (not recorded which). The CDR3 in this case is CSAAGLAGANSNEQFF.